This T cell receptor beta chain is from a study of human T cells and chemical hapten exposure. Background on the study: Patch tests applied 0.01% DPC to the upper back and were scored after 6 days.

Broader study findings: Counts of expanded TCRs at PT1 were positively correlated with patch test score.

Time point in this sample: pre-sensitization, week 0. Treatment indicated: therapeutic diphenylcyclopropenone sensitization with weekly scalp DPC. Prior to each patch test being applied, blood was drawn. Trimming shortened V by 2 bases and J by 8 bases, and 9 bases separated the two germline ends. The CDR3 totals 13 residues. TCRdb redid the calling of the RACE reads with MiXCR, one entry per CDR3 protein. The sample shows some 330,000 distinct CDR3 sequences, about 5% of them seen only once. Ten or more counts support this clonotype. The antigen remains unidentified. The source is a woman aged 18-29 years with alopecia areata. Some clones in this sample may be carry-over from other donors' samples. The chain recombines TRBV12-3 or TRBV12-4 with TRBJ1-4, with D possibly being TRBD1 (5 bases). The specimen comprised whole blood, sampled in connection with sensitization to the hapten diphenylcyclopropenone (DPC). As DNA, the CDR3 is TGTGCCAGCAGTTTAAGGGGACGGGAAAAACTGTTTTTT. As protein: CASSLRGREKLFF.